These T cell receptor beta chains were read from a single sample in a study of blood T cell repertoires in COVID-19. Sequencing was performed with immunoSEQ multiplex PCR; in TCRdb, only in-frame clones are kept and a portion is missing. The table records 270,000 or so clones, roughly nine tenths of them present only once. The sequencing sample was made of peripheral blood. The receptors shown here come from a woman aged 25 to 45 with COVID-19, enrolled during active disease. Both conserved end residues are part of each CDR3. The D gene is left open where the match is weak. Some rows have no size entry. The others give once, few or many, or a class for an expanded clone.

size	D	J	V	DNA	CDR3
-	-	TRBJ1-1	TRBV5-1	TGCGCCAGCAGTCCCGGGACACTCACTGAAGCTTTCTTT	CASSPGTLTEAFF
-	TRBD2	TRBJ2-5	TRBV7-9	TGTGCCAGCAGCTTAGCTTTGGGGGGGGAGACCCAGTACTTC	CASSLALGGETQYF
-	-	TRBJ2-1	TRBV11-2	TGTGCCAGCAGCCCTCAACAGGGTATGGCTTCAATTGAGCAGTTCTTC	CASSPQQGMASIEQFF
-	TRBD1	TRBJ1-6	TRBV12-5	TGTGCTAGTGGTTTGGTATCGGCAGGGGGTATTTCACCCCTCCACTTT	CASGLVSAGGISPLHF
-	-	TRBJ1-1	TRBV11-2	TGTGCCAGCAGACAGGTATGGTCTGAAGCTTTCTTT	CASRQVWSEAFF
-	-	TRBJ1-5	TRBV27	TGTGCCAGCAGTCCCGGTACAGAAAATCAGCCCCAGCATTTT	CASSPGTENQPQHF
-	-	TRBJ2-5	TRBV3-1/TRBV3-2	TGTGCCAGCTGCCGGGGCGCCAGTGAGACCCAGTACTTC	CASCRGASETQYF
-	TRBD1	TRBJ1-6	TRBV23-1	TGCGCCAGCAGTCCATCGGGGACAGGTCTGGGGGGTCACCCGGATAATTCACCCCTCCACTTT	CASSPSGTGLGGHPDNSPLHF
-	-	TRBJ2-1	TRBV11-2	TGTGCCAGCAGCTTAGGTACCTGGGGCAGCTGGGGTAATGAGCAGTTCTTC	CASSLGTWGSWGNEQFF
few	-	TRBJ1-1	TRBV6-5	TGTGCCAGCAGCCGACAGTACACTGAAGCTTTCTTT	CASSRQYTEAFF